This note documents a single T cell receptor beta chain sequence. This sample is drawn from a study of blood T cell repertoires in COVID-19. Study information: Acute and convalescent COVID-19 specimens originated in the United States, Italy and Spain.

In the source study's methods: Amplification from reference gene primers served as the basis for estimated nucleated cell counts. Using immunoSEQ multiplex PCR, the repertoire was profiled, and TCRdb retains in-frame clones only, with some absent. V and J calls and clone size follow that table, whereas D and trimming were derived from the DNA. The top ten clones hold 4.5% to 6% of a sample with approximately 110,000 clones, roughly 80% of them seen once. During active infection, Seattle patients enrolled and were then monitored through disease. The CDR3 extends over 14 amino acids. Germline CDR1 and CDR2: MDHEN and SYDVKM. V lost 3 bases and J 1 base, leaving 8 bases between the germline ends.

This clonotype originated in a man older than 75 with COVID-19, enrolled during active disease. Material for sequencing was peripheral blood. This chain uses TRBV28 with TRBJ2-3; D gene ambiguous. In DNA form, the CDR3 reads TGTGCCAGCAGTTTTATATCCGGCACAGATACGCAGTATTTT. Its translation: CASSFISGTDTQYF. Combining the CDR3 with reference TRBV28 and TRBJ2-3 gives the whole variable domain DVKVTQSSRYLVKRTGEKVFLECVQDMDHENMFWYRQDPGLGLRLIYFSYDVKMKEKGDIPEGYSVSREKKERFSLILESASTNQTSMYLCASSFISGTDTQYFGPGTRLTVL.